A single sample is the source of the 8 T cell receptor beta chains below, sequenced in a study of T-cell reconstitution after alpha-beta-depleted transplantation in children. For TCRbeta, the library was prepared with unique molecular identifiers. TCRdb called the PCR reads again in MiXCR, with one record for every CDR3 protein. The data contain hundreds of thousands of distinct CDR3 sequences, under 15% of them singletons. The sample consisted of PBMCs from the stem cell graft donor, taken from the stem cell graft. The receptors shown here come from a human donor who donated a stem cell graft to a child with combined immunodeficiency.

The table lists this clonotype with a few counts. DNA of the CDR3: TGTGCCAGCAGTTTACTCACACAGAGCTATGGCTACACCTTC. This translates into CASSLLTQSYGYTF. The genes are TRBV12-3 or TRBV12-4 and TRBJ1-2, with D hard to call. The CDR3 is made up of 14 amino acids. V was clipped by 2 bases and J by 4 bases, with 11 bases between them.

This clonotype was counted between two and nine times. This rearrangement joins TRBV7-3 to TRBJ2-2; the match to TRBD2 covers 7 bases. This CDR3 spans 16 amino acids. The germline CDR1 and CDR2 sequences are SGHTA and FQGTGA. The V and J ends lost 5 bases and 2 bases, in that order; junction bases with no gene match: 8. CDR3 sequence: CASSPRLADNTGELFF. In nucleotides, the CDR3 is TGTGCCAGCAGCCCCCGCCTAGCGGATAACACCGGGGAGCTGTTTTTT.

The chain combines TRBV2 with TRBJ2-7; 9 positions match TRBD2. Trimming took 8 bases from V and 2 from J; bases not matched to a gene: 10. Looked up from germline, CDR1 is SNHLY and CDR2 is FYNNEI. This CDR3 has 15 residues. In nucleotides, the CDR3 is TGTGCCAGCCTCGGTAGCGGGGGAAAACCCTACGAGCAGTACTTC. It yields the protein CASLGSGGKPYEQYF.

The chain is built from TRBV6-5 and TRBJ2-5; D is unresolved. V was shortened by 0 bases and J by 5 bases, with 13 bases between the two germline ends. Germline V gene data show CDR1 as MNHEY and CDR2 as SVGAGI. The CDR3 sequence is 15 residues long. In DNA form, the CDR3 reads TGTGCCAGCAGTTACTCGTTAAATGGGGATGAGACCCAGTACTTC. Protein product: CASSYSLNGDETQYF.

This clonotype was recorded many times. The rearrangement uses TRBV12-3 or TRBV12-4 and TRBJ2-7; D is possibly TRBD1 (6 bases). Trimming shortened V by 5 bases and J by 2 bases, and 13 bases separated the two germline ends. The CDR3 runs to 14 residues. CDR3 sequence (DNA): TGTGCCAGCAGTCCCTGGGACAAGCCCTACGAGCAGTACTTC. Its protein product is CASSPWDKPYEQYF.

The J gene is TRBJ2-3, the V gene TRBV3-1; D gene unclear. Germline-derived CDR1 and CDR2 are LGHDT and YNNKEL (reference sequence). The V end was cut by 4 bases, the J end by 8 bases, with 13 bases between. The length of the CDR3 is 13 residues. The CDR3 here is CASSPLTPGTQYF. CDR3 nucleotides: TGTGCCAGCAGCCCCTTGACGCCTGGTACGCAGTATTTT.

This clonotype has a handful of counts. V is TRBV4-3 and J is TRBJ1-2; possibly TRBD1 for D (6 bases). This CDR3 is 15 amino acids long. V lost 0 bases to trimming and J lost 4 bases, with 12 bases between them. The V gene's germline CDR1 is LGHNA and CDR2 YSLEER. In DNA, the CDR3 is TGCGCCAGCAGCCAAGATAGGGGGAGCATCTATGGCTACACCTTC. Encoded protein: CASSQDRGSIYGYTF.

The V call is TRBV11-2, the J call TRBJ2-1; 9 nucleotides agree with TRBD2. CDR1 is SGHAT, CDR2 FQNNGV, per germline. This CDR3 comprises 14 residues. The trim removed 6 bases at V and 7 bases at J, leaving 7 bases unmatched. The CDR3, as DNA: TGTGCCAGCAGTCTTGCTAGCGGGACGAATGAGCAGTTCTTC. Amino acid sequence: CASSLASGTNEQFF.